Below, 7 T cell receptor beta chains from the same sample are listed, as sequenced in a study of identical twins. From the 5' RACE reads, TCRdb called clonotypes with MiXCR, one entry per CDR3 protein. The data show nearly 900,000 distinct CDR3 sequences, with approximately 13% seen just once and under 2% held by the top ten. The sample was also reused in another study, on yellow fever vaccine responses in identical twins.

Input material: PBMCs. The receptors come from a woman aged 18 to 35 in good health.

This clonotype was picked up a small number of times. CDR3 coding DNA: TGCAGCGTTATGCAGGAAAACCAAGAGACCCAGTACTTC. Residues: CSVMQENQETQYF. The chain uses TRBV29-1 and TRBJ2-5; D uncertain. V was pared by 5 bases and J by 0 bases, with 10 bases between. The CDR3 totals 13 residues. CDR1 and CDR2 (germline): SQVTM, ANQGSEA.

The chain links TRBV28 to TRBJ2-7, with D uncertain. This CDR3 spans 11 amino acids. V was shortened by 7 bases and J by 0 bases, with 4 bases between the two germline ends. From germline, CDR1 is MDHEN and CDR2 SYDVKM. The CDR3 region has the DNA TGTGCCAGCAACGACTCCTACGAGCAGTACTTC. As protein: CASNDSYEQYF.

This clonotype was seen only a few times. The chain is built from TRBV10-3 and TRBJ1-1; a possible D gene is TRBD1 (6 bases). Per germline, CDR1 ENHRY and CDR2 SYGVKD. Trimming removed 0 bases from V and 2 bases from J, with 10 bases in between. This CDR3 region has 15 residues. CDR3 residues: CAISESSGVNTEAFF. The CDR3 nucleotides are TGTGCCATCAGTGAGTCGTCAGGGGTCAACACTGAAGCTTTCTTT.

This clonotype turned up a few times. Written as DNA, the CDR3 is TGTGCCAGCAGCTTGCCCTCGGGGACAAGGGAGACTACAGATACGCAGTATTTT. Translation: CASSLPSGTRETTDTQYF. This chain joins TRBV5-4 and TRBJ2-3, with D maybe TRBD1 (6 bases). Germline assignment: CDR1 SGHNT and CDR2 YYREEE (reference sequence). The V end lost 1 base, the J end lost 3 bases, and 21 bases lay between the germline ends. This CDR3 contains 18 residues. Supplemented by reference TRBV5-4 and TRBJ2-3, the full variable domain reads ETGVTQSPTHLIKTRGQQVTLRCSSQSGHNTVSWYQQALGQGPQFIFQYYREEENGRGNFPPRFSGLQFPNYSSELNVNALELDDSALYLCASSLPSGTRETTDTQYFGPGTRLTVL.

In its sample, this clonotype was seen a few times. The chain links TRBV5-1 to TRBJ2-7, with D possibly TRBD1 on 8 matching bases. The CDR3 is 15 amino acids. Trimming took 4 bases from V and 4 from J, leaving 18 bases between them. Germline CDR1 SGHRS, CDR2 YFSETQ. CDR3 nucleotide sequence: TGCGCCAGCAGCCCGGCGGGGGACAGGATGTACGAGCAGTACTTC. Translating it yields CASSPAGDRMYEQYF.

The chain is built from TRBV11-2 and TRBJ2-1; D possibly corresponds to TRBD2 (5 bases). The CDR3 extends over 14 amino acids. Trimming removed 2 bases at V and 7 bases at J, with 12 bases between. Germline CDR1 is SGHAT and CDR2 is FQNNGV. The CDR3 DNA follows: TGTGCCAGCAGCTTATTTGCGGGTAATAATGAGCAGTTCTTC. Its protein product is CASSLFAGNNEQFF.

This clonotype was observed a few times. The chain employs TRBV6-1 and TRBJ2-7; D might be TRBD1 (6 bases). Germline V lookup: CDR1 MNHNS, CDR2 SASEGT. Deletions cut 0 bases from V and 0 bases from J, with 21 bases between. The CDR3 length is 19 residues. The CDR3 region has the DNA TGTGCCAGCAGTGAAGCTGGAAGGGGGATTGGGATCTACTCCTACGAGCAGTACGTC. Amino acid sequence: CASSEAGRGIGIYSYEQYV.